These 5 T cell receptor beta chains share one sample of origin, sequenced in a study of identical twins. TCRdb analysed the 5' RACE reads with MiXCR anew, one entry per CDR3 protein. The sample records about 890,000 distinct CDR3 sequences, around an eighth being singletons. These records were also assigned to another study, of yellow fever vaccine responses in identical twins.

The sequenced sample consisted of PBMCs. These receptors all come from a woman between 18 and 29 years old in good health.

In its sample, this clonotype was seen a few times. V and J are TRBV28 and TRBJ2-3, with D possibly matching TRBD2 (5 bases). The V end was cut by 6 bases, the J end by 9 bases, with 13 bases between. The V gene's germline CDR1 is MDHEN and CDR2 SYDVKM. The CDR3 contains 12 residues. The CDR3 DNA follows: TGTGCCAGCAGCCGGACTGTCGGAACGCAGTATTTT. Translation: CASSRTVGTQYF.

The chain combines TRBV12-3 or TRBV12-4 with TRBJ2-7, with D perhaps matching TRBD1 (5 bases). V was shortened by 1 base and J by 3 bases, with 16 bases between the two germline ends. The CDR3 has 16 amino acids. The CDR3 sequence: CASSLGLSGFGYEQYF. The CDR3 DNA follows: TGTGCCAGCAGTTTAGGGTTATCAGGGTTTGGCTACGAGCAGTACTTC.

About this clonotype: One end of the junction varies from germline; a read error may be responsible. The rearrangement joins TRBV3-1 to TRBJ2-2; D not resolved. The CDR3 is 14 residues long. Germline-derived CDR1 and CDR2 are LGHDT and YNNKEL (reference sequence). This chain's CDR3 is CASRQDGRTGELFF. The CDR3, as DNA: TGTGCCAGCAGACAAGACGGCCGCACCGGGGAGCTGTTTTTT.

The V call is TRBV6-1, the J call TRBJ1-1; D perhaps matches TRBD1 (6 bases). This CDR3 is 17 amino acids long. Trimming stripped 8 bases from V and 3 bases from J, with 25 bases between. Germline loops: CDR1 MNHNS, CDR2 SASEGT. CDR3: CASRNRVQTGRDTEAFF. CDR3 bases: TGTGCCAGCCGGAACAGGGTCCAGACCGGGAGGGACACTGAAGCTTTCTTT.

This clonotype was picked up many times. V is TRBV2 and J is TRBJ1-5; the D is unclear. The V end lost 0 bases, the J end lost 5 bases, and 5 bases lay between the germline ends. In germline, CDR1 is SNHLY, CDR2 FYNNEI. The CDR3 is made up of 13 amino acids. For the CDR3, the DNA is TGTGCCAGCAGTGAAGCCGGCGATCAGCCCCAGCATTTT. This codes for CASSEAGDQPQHF.